The clone carrying this T cell receptor beta chain has just a few counts. Its antigen remains unidentified. Participating donors were healthy, HIV-negative adults free of recent acute infections or vaccinations. Every contributor of samples was a Caucasian grown-up residing in Nashville, Tennessee. Generated by immunoSEQ multiplex PCR, the TCRdb table keeps only in-frame clones and is missing some. The sample has some 2,500,000 clones; under 95% are singletons. This sample is drawn from a study of shared clonotypes between healthy human individuals. The CDR3 is 14 residues long. V was cut by 2 bases and J by 2 bases, with 10 bases left in between. Per germline, CDR1 MNHEY and CDR2 SVGAGI. Regarding the study as a whole: Rarefaction gave evidence that sorted-subset sequencing remained incomplete despite large depth. Donor clonotype sharing was expected to depend on sequencing depth.

The chain combines TRBV6-5 with TRBJ2-7, with D uncertain. The sample was naive CD4+ T cells from PBMCs. Regarding subset: CD45RA+ positively selected. This clonotype was obtained from a man in his late teens or twenties in good health. Some clones in this sample may be carry-over from other donors' samples. Here the CDR3 reads CASSYGVQAYEQYF. The CDR3, as DNA: TGTGCCAGCAGTTACGGGGTGCAGGCCTACGAGCAGTACTTC.